A selection of T cell receptor beta chains follows, all from one sample in a study of blood T cell repertoires in COVID-19. Produced via immunoSEQ multiplex PCR; TCRdb's table is partial and in-frame only. The sample has roughly 150,000 clones, 79% seen once; the top ten hold roughly 20%. The sequencing sample was made of PBMCs or T cells enriched from blood (not recorded which). The source of these receptors is a woman in her 70s in a cohort exposed to, infected with or recovered from COVID-19 (not recorded which). Each CDR3 is given with its conserved first and last residue. The order of the fields is V gene, D gene, clone size, J gene, CDR3 protein, CDR3 DNA. The D gene is left open where the match is weak. Expanded clones are given a class, and other clones once, few, many or no size at all.

v_call: TRBV9; d_call: TRBD2; clone_size: .; j_call: TRBJ2-1; cdr3_aa: CASSVDAGVRNEQFF; cdr3_nt: TGTGCCAGCAGCGTAGACGCGGGAGTAAGAAATGAGCAGTTCTTC
v_call: TRBV7-9; d_call: TRBD2; clone_size: .; j_call: TRBJ2-5; cdr3_aa: CASRRSGGGQETQYF; cdr3_nt: TGTGCCAGCAGACGCAGCGGGGGGGGCCAAGAGACCCAGTACTTC
v_call: TRBV18; d_call: .; clone_size: .; j_call: TRBJ1-5; cdr3_aa: CASSPQAGTRDQPQHF; cdr3_nt: TGTGCCAGCTCACCCCAAGCCGGGACAAGAGATCAGCCCCAGCATTTT
v_call: TRBV9; d_call: .; clone_size: once; j_call: TRBJ2-5; cdr3_aa: CASSPEIRVETQYF; cdr3_nt: TGTGCCAGCAGCCCTGAAATCAGGGTAGAGACCCAGTACTTC
v_call: TRBV10-3; d_call: TRBD2; clone_size: .; j_call: TRBJ2-7; cdr3_aa: CAISDPTSGGSYEQYF; cdr3_nt: TGTGCCATCAGTGATCCCACTAGCGGGGGCTCCTACGAGCAGTACTTC
v_call: TRBV6-5; d_call: .; clone_size: .; j_call: TRBJ1-6; cdr3_aa: CASSYSGRVNSPLHF; cdr3_nt: TGTGCCAGCAGTTACTCGGGCAGAGTTAATTCACCCCTCCACTTT
v_call: TRBV19; d_call: TRBD1; clone_size: .; j_call: TRBJ2-7; cdr3_aa: CASKFATGESYEQYF; cdr3_nt: TGTGCCAGTAAATTCGCGACAGGGGAGTCCTACGAGCAGTACTTC
v_call: TRBV7-3; d_call: TRBD2; clone_size: .; j_call: TRBJ2-3; cdr3_aa: CASSPRGGFTDTQYF; cdr3_nt: TGTGCCAGCAGCCCCCGGGGGGGCTTCACAGATACGCAGTATTTT
v_call: TRBV6-5; d_call: TRBD1; clone_size: .; j_call: TRBJ1-2; cdr3_aa: CASSYGDRGGGYTF; cdr3_nt: TGTGCCAGCAGTTACGGCGACAGGGGAGGTGGCTACACCTTC
v_call: TRBV10-1; d_call: .; clone_size: .; j_call: TRBJ1-2; cdr3_aa: CATGDYGYTF; cdr3_nt: TGCGCCACGGGGGACTATGGCTACACCTTC
v_call: TRBV6-4; d_call: .; clone_size: .; j_call: TRBJ2-2; cdr3_aa: CASSVRGGGELFF; cdr3_nt: TGTGCCAGCAGTGTAAGGGGCGGCGGGGAGCTGTTTTTT
v_call: TRBV3-1/TRBV3-2; d_call: .; clone_size: .; j_call: TRBJ1-3; cdr3_aa: CASSQGPYSGNTIYF; cdr3_nt: TGTGCCAGCAGCCAAGGGCCGTACTCTGGAAACACCATATATTTT
v_call: TRBV5-1; d_call: TRBD1; clone_size: .; j_call: TRBJ2-5; cdr3_aa: CASSLVAVQGASRKETQYF; cdr3_nt: TGCGCCAGCAGCTTGGTGGCCGTACAGGGGGCGTCAAGAAAAGAGACCCAGTACTTC
v_call: TRBV29-1; d_call: TRBD2; clone_size: .; j_call: TRBJ2-7; cdr3_aa: CSVEGTSGSTSYEQYF; cdr3_nt: TGCAGCGTTGAGGGGACTAGCGGGAGCACCTCCTACGAGCAGTACTTC
v_call: TRBV15; d_call: TRBD1; clone_size: once; j_call: TRBJ1-1; cdr3_aa: CATSRGQGAKAFF; cdr3_nt: TGTGCCACCAGCAGGGGACAGGGGGCCAAGGCTTTCTTT
v_call: TRBV5-1; d_call: .; clone_size: .; j_call: TRBJ2-7; cdr3_aa: CASSLAPGASTYEQYF; cdr3_nt: TGCGCCAGCAGCTTGGCCCCGGGTGCCTCCACCTACGAGCAGTACTTC
v_call: TRBV20-1; d_call: .; clone_size: .; j_call: TRBJ2-5; cdr3_aa: CSASLGGDHQETQYF; cdr3_nt: TGCAGTGCTAGTCTCGGAGGGGACCACCAAGAGACCCAGTACTTC
v_call: TRBV7-9; d_call: .; clone_size: .; j_call: TRBJ2-5; cdr3_aa: CASSLNWGQVSRETQYF; cdr3_nt: TGTGCCAGCAGCTTAAACTGGGGGCAAGTGAGTAGGGAGACCCAGTACTTC
v_call: TRBV7-8; d_call: TRBD1; clone_size: few; j_call: TRBJ2-1; cdr3_aa: CASSRGQGVYNEQFF; cdr3_nt: TGTGCCAGCAGCCGTGGACAGGGGGTCTACAATGAGCAGTTCTTC
v_call: TRBV19; d_call: .; clone_size: .; j_call: TRBJ1-2; cdr3_aa: CASSREGSYGYTF; cdr3_nt: TGTGCCAGTAGTCGGGAAGGCAGCTATGGCTACACCTTC
v_call: TRBV27; d_call: TRBD2; clone_size: .; j_call: TRBJ2-3; cdr3_aa: CATRERDRTDTQYF; cdr3_nt: TGTGCCACCAGAGAGCGGGACCGAACAGATACGCAGTATTTT
v_call: TRBV12-3/TRBV12-4; d_call: .; clone_size: few; j_call: TRBJ2-3; cdr3_aa: CASSFRGGDTQYF; cdr3_nt: TGTGCCAGCAGTTTTAGGGGAGGAGATACGCAGTATTTT
v_call: TRBV18; d_call: .; clone_size: .; j_call: TRBJ1-5; cdr3_aa: CASSPPGGANQPQHF; cdr3_nt: TGTGCCAGCTCTCCCCCGGGTGGGGCGAATCAGCCCCAGCATTTT
v_call: TRBV7-9; d_call: TRBD1; clone_size: .; j_call: TRBJ1-6; cdr3_aa: CASSSTGAYSYNSPLHF; cdr3_nt: TGTGCCAGCAGCTCGACAGGGGCCTACTCCTATAATTCACCCCTCCACTTT
v_call: TRBV5-1; d_call: TRBD1; clone_size: .; j_call: TRBJ2-2; cdr3_aa: CASNGQGGTGELFF; cdr3_nt: TGCGCCAGCAATGGACAGGGTGGCACCGGGGAGCTGTTTTTT
v_call: TRBV15; d_call: .; clone_size: few; j_call: TRBJ2-1; cdr3_aa: CATSSLDSSSYNEQFF; cdr3_nt: TGTGCCACCAGCAGCCTCGACTCCAGCTCCTACAATGAGCAGTTCTTC
v_call: TRBV29-1; d_call: TRBD1; clone_size: .; j_call: TRBJ2-3; cdr3_aa: CSGDRAGTDTQYF; cdr3_nt: TGCAGCGGGGACAGGGCGGGCACAGATACGCAGTATTTT
v_call: TRBV28; d_call: TRBD2; clone_size: .; j_call: TRBJ2-3; cdr3_aa: CASSPPAGGNTDTQYF; cdr3_nt: TGTGCCAGCAGTCCCCCTGCGGGAGGGAACACAGATACGCAGTATTTT
v_call: TRBV4-1; d_call: .; clone_size: .; j_call: TRBJ2-7; cdr3_aa: CASSQVLVSNEQYF; cdr3_nt: TGCGCCAGCAGCCAAGTACTAGTTTCCAACGAGCAGTACTTC
v_call: TRBV23-1; d_call: TRBD1; clone_size: few; j_call: TRBJ2-7; cdr3_aa: CASSHLGDRDSYYEQYF; cdr3_nt: TGCGCCAGCAGTCATCTAGGAGACCGGGACAGCTATTACGAGCAGTACTTC
v_call: TRBV4-2; d_call: TRBD2; clone_size: once; j_call: TRBJ2-3; cdr3_aa: CASSTSLAGDTQYF; cdr3_nt: TGTGCCAGCAGCACAAGCCTGGCGGGAGACACGCAGTATTTT
v_call: TRBV6-1; d_call: .; clone_size: .; j_call: TRBJ1-5; cdr3_aa: CASSEPDRQNQPQHF; cdr3_nt: TGTGCCAGCAGTGAACCCGACAGGCAGAATCAGCCCCAGCATTTT
v_call: TRBV9; d_call: .; clone_size: .; j_call: TRBJ1-2; cdr3_aa: CASSVGTVYGYTF; cdr3_nt: TGTGCCAGCAGCGTAGGTACAGTCTATGGCTACACCTTC
v_call: TRBV27; d_call: TRBD1; clone_size: .; j_call: TRBJ2-7; cdr3_aa: CASSRDTGGRYEQYF; cdr3_nt: TGTGCCAGCAGTCGGGACACAGGGGGCAGGTACGAGCAGTACTTC
v_call: TRBV10-3; d_call: TRBD1; clone_size: .; j_call: TRBJ1-5; cdr3_aa: CAIGTGGAGQPQHF; cdr3_nt: TGTGCCATCGGAACAGGGGGCGCCGGACAGCCCCAGCATTTT
v_call: TRBV19; d_call: TRBD1; clone_size: few; j_call: TRBJ1-5; cdr3_aa: CASSKRTGNSNQPQHF; cdr3_nt: TGTGCCAGTAGTAAGAGGACAGGCAATAGCAATCAGCCCCAGCATTTT
v_call: TRBV28; d_call: .; clone_size: .; j_call: TRBJ1-5; cdr3_aa: CASSLRRGYNQPQHF; cdr3_nt: TGTGCCAGCAGTTTACGGAGGGGCTATAATCAGCCCCAGCATTTT
v_call: TRBV11-2; d_call: .; clone_size: .; j_call: TRBJ2-3; cdr3_aa: CASSLVAGTDTQYF; cdr3_nt: TGTGCCAGCAGCTTAGTGGCGGGCACAGATACGCAGTATTTT
v_call: TRBV12-3/TRBV12-4; d_call: .; clone_size: .; j_call: TRBJ1-1; cdr3_aa: CASSYSYDRTF; cdr3_nt: TGTGCCAGCAGTTACTCCTACGACAGGACCTTT
v_call: TRBV28; d_call: .; clone_size: .; j_call: TRBJ1-4; cdr3_aa: CASFGVSRGEKLFF; cdr3_nt: TGTGCCAGCTTCGGGGTATCCCGAGGTGAAAAACTGTTTTTT
v_call: TRBV7-9; d_call: .; clone_size: .; j_call: TRBJ1-1; cdr3_aa: CASRRDMNTEAFF; cdr3_nt: TGTGCCAGCAGGAGGGACATGAACACTGAAGCTTTCTTT
v_call: TRBV11-2; d_call: TRBD2; clone_size: once; j_call: TRBJ2-5; cdr3_aa: CASSYTTSGQETQYF; cdr3_nt: TGTGCCAGCAGCTATACGACTAGCGGCCAAGAGACCCAGTACTTC
v_call: TRBV4-2; d_call: TRBD2; clone_size: few; j_call: TRBJ2-7; cdr3_aa: CASSLRATSGSYEQYF; cdr3_nt: TGTGCCAGCAGCTTAAGGGCGACTAGCGGGAGCTACGAGCAGTACTTC
v_call: TRBV6-5; d_call: TRBD1; clone_size: .; j_call: TRBJ2-7; cdr3_aa: CASSRPGQGSYEQYF; cdr3_nt: TGTGCCAGCAGTAGACCGGGACAGGGCTCCTACGAGCAGTACTTC
v_call: TRBV28; d_call: .; clone_size: .; j_call: TRBJ1-5; cdr3_aa: CASTTKQGGTQPQHF; cdr3_nt: TGTGCCAGCACCACCAAGCAGGGAGGAACTCAGCCCCAGCATTTT
v_call: TRBV7-9; d_call: TRBD1; clone_size: .; j_call: TRBJ1-4; cdr3_aa: CAIQGAGEKLFF; cdr3_nt: TGTGCCATACAGGGGGCTGGGGAAAAACTGTTTTTT